Listed below are T cell receptor beta chains from one sample, sequenced in a study of shared clonotypes between healthy human individuals. The table came from immunoSEQ multiplex PCR; TCRdb's copy has only in-frame clones and leaves some out. The data show about 510,000 clones, roughly 95% seen once. Sequencing was performed on naive CD4+ T cells sorted from blood. These receptors all come from a woman in her thirties in good health. Both conserved end residues are part of each CDR3. A D gene is named only where the DNA matches it firmly. Clone size is stated in some rows and not others, as once, few, many or a class when expanded.

TRBJ2-1 14 TRBV11-3 NA NA TGTGCCAGCTGCTTGGAGGGGGGACCGGGTGAGCAGTTCTTC CASCLEGGPGEQFF
TRBJ1-5 14 TRBV7-6 NA NA TGTGCCAGCAGCTTTGGGGGTAACAATCAGCCCCAGCATTTT CASSFGGNNQPQHF
TRBJ2-1 14 TRBV19 TRBD2 NA TGTGCCAGTAGACGGATAGCGGGATCCAATGAGCAGTTCTTC CASRRIAGSNEQFF
TRBJ2-7 12 TRBV30 NA NA TGTGCCTGGAGGGACTCATCATACGAGCAGTACTTC CAWRDSSYEQYF
TRBJ2-5 14 TRBV28 NA NA TGTGCCAGCAGTGGCGGGACACATAAAGAGACCCAGTACTTC CASSGGTHKETQYF
TRBJ2-5 13 TRBV11-2 NA few TGTGCCAGCAGCTTAGTACAGCAAGAGACCCAGTACTTC CASSLVQQETQYF
TRBJ2-7 16 TRBV11-2 TRBD2 NA TGTGCCAGCAGGTATGGACCGGGACTAGCCGCCTACGAGCAGTACTTC CASRYGPGLAAYEQYF
TRBJ1-2 14 TRBV11-2 NA NA TGTGCCAGCAGCTTCAGGGTAGCTAACTATGGCTACACCTTC CASSFRVANYGYTF
TRBJ1-3 14 TRBV14 NA NA TGTGCCAGCAGCCACGGGAGCTCTGGAAACACCATATATTTT CASSHGSSGNTIYF
TRBJ2-1 14 TRBV9 NA NA TGTGCCAGCAGCGCACCGGACTACCACAATGAGCAGTTCTTC CASSAPDYHNEQFF
TRBJ1-1 13 TRBV10-3 TRBD1 NA TGTGCCGCCGGCGACAGGGGAAGGACTGAAGCTTTCTTT CAAGDRGRTEAFF
TRBJ2-1 17 TRBV28 NA NA TGTGCCAGCAGATTACCACCACTACGGGACATCTACAATGAGCAGTTCTTC CASRLPPLRDIYNEQFF
TRBJ2-2 21 TRBV10-3 TRBD2 NA TGTGCCATCAAGGCCGTTATCGGGACTAGCGGGAGAGCACCGAACACCGGGGAGCTGTTTTTT CAIKAVIGTSGRAPNTGELFF
TRBJ2-7 11 TRBV28 NA few TGTGCCAGTTCCGCATGGGACGAGCAGTACTTC CASSAWDEQYF
TRBJ1-5 16 TRBV19 TRBD1 NA TGTGCCAGTAGTATTGAGGGACAGATTAGCAATCAGCCCCAGCATTTT CASSIEGQISNQPQHF
TRBJ2-1 15 TRBV7-9 NA NA TGTGCCAGCAGCTCGATCGGGACCCGCAACAATGAGCAGTTCTTC CASSSIGTRNNEQFF
TRBJ2-1 15 TRBV29-1 TRBD1 NA TGCAGCGTTGAGAGGGGGGACAGGGCTAACAATGAGCAGTTCTTC CSVERGDRANNEQFF
TRBJ2-7 16 TRBV28 TRBD2 NA TGTGCCAGCATTAAAGCCTCGGGACTAGGATGGCGAGAGCAGTACTTC CASIKASGLGWREQYF
TRBJ2-1 13 TRBV18 NA NA TGTGCCAGCTCATGGGACAATTACAATGAGCAGTTCTTC CASSWDNYNEQFF
TRBJ2-3 17 TRBV7-8 TRBD2 NA TGTGCCAGCAGCTTAGACGTCGCAGCGGGAGGCACAGATACGCAGTATTTT CASSLDVAAGGTDTQYF
TRBJ1-3 14 TRBV28 NA once TGTGCCAGCAGTTTAGCAGGGGCTGGAAACACCATATATTTT CASSLAGAGNTIYF
TRBJ1-2 12 TRBV28 NA NA TGTGCCAGCAACAAGGACCTCCGTGGCTACACCTTC CASNKDLRGYTF
TRBJ2-1 13 TRBV28 TRBD2 NA TGTGCCAGCAGTTCTGGGAGGGTCAATGAGCAGTTCTTC CASSSGRVNEQFF
TRBJ2-3 16 TRBV7-7 TRBD2 NA TGTGCCAGCAGCTTAGGGGTCGGCGGGAGTGCAGATACGCAGTATTTT CASSLGVGGSADTQYF
TRBJ1-4 15 TRBV2 NA NA TGTGCCAGCAGCCTCCAGGGGAAGACTAATGAAAAACTGTTTTTT CASSLQGKTNEKLFF
TRBJ1-5 15 TRBV27 NA NA TGTGCCAGCAGTTTAGGGGTCCTAAGCAATCAGCCCCAGCATTTT CASSLGVLSNQPQHF
TRBJ2-3 15 TRBV5-6 TRBD2 NA TGTGCCAGCAGCTCCCCCGGGGGGGCCACAGATACGCAGTATTTT CASSSPGGATDTQYF
TRBJ1-5 19 TRBV4-1 TRBD1 NA TGCGCCAGCAGCCATGGAGGACAGGGGGGACCGGTAGGGAATCAGCCCCAGCATTTT CASSHGGQGGPVGNQPQHF
TRBJ1-3 13 TRBV6-1 NA NA TGTGCCAGCAGTGAAGACAGCCGAAACACCATATATTTT CASSEDSRNTIYF
TRBJ2-7 13 TRBV6-1 NA NA TGTGCCACGGTACACAGAGCCTCCTACGAGCAGTACTTC CATVHRASYEQYF
TRBJ1-3 15 TRBV10-3 NA NA TGTGCCATTGGGGGGGCAGGAAGCTCTGGAAACACCATATATTTT CAIGGAGSSGNTIYF
TRBJ1-1 12 TRBV5-1 NA NA TGCGCCAGCAGCTCGAGGAACACTGAAGCTTTCTTT CASSSRNTEAFF
TRBJ2-1 14 TRBV19 NA NA TGTGCCAGTAGTATAAGTCACAGATCCAATGAGCAGTTCTTC CASSISHRSNEQFF
TRBJ1-4 17 TRBV11-2 NA NA TGTGCCAGCAGCTTCGGACGTGGCGACAAGGGTAATGAAAAACTGTTTTTT CASSFGRGDKGNEKLFF
TRBJ2-3 17 TRBV2 NA NA TGTGCCAGCAGGAGATGGGGGCCGGGGACCACCACAGATACGCAGTATTTT CASRRWGPGTTTDTQYF
TRBJ2-1 13 TRBV2 TRBD1 NA TGTGCCAGCACGGATCGGCGGGACAGGGAGCAGTTCTTC CASTDRRDREQFF
TRBJ1-2 14 TRBV5-4 TRBD1 NA TGTGCCAGCAGCCTCGGACAGGGGAGGTATGGCTACACCTTC CASSLGQGRYGYTF
TRBJ1-6 14 TRBV14 TRBD1 NA TGTGCCAGCAGCCGGGGACAGATTAATTCACCCCTCCACTTT CASSRGQINSPLHF
TRBJ1-3 14 TRBV5-1 TRBD1 NA TGCGCCAGCAGCCTGGACAGGGCCGGAAACACCATATATTTT CASSLDRAGNTIYF
TRBJ2-2 15 TRBV18 TRBD2 NA TGTGCCAGCTCGGCGCGGGAGGGCCTCACCGGGGAGCTGTTTTTT CASSAREGLTGELFF
TRBJ2-5 15 TRBV11-3 TRBD1 NA TGTGCCAGCAGCCGGGGACAGGGGTATCAAGAGACCCAGTACTTC CASSRGQGYQETQYF
TRBJ2-1 15 TRBV19 NA NA TGTGCCAGTAGTATTATCCCCCCTTCGGTTCCTGAGCAGTTCTTC CASSIIPPSVPEQFF
TRBJ1-2 14 TRBV6-5 NA NA TGTGCCAGCAGTTACTCTTTTTTAGGGGAGGGCTACACCTTC CASSYSFLGEGYTF
TRBJ2-2 15 TRBV6-6 TRBD2 once TGTGCCAGCAGGCACCGGACTAGCGTCACCGGGGAGCTGTTTTTT CASRHRTSVTGELFF
TRBJ2-7 15 TRBV6-1 TRBD2 NA TGTGCCAGCAGTGAACAGGCTAGCGGGAGGTACGAGCAGTACTTC CASSEQASGRYEQYF